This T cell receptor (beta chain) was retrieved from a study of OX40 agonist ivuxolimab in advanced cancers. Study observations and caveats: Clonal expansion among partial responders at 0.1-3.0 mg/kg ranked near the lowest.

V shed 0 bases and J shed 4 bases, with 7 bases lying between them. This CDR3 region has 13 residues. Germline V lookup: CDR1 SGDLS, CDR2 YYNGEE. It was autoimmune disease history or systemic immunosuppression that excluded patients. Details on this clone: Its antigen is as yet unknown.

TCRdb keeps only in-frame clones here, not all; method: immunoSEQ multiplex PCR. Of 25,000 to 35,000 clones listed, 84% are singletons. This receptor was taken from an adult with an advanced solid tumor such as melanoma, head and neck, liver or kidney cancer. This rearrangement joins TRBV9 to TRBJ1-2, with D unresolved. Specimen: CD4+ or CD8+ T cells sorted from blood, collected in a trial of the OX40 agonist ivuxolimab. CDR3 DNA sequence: TGTGCCAGCAGCGTAGTGGTCAGCTATGGCTACACCTTC. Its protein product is CASSVVVSYGYTF.